This is a list of T cell receptor beta chains from one sample in a study of CD8+ T cells in alopecia areata. Sequencing used immunoSEQ multiplex PCR; TCRdb keeps in-frame clones, though not all of them. The data show under 150,000 clones, with less than 65% seen just once and roughly a third held by the top ten. The sample was CD8+ T cells sorted from blood. The receptors stem from a human donor in good health. CDR3s include the opening cysteine and the closing phenylalanine or tryptophan. Fields, in order: V gene, J gene, clone size, D gene, CDR3 DNA, CDR3 protein. D genes are given only for firm matches. Size tells how often a clone was seen (once, few, many) or the class of an expanded clone, and some rows leave it out.

V: TRBV19; J: TRBJ2-2; size: few; D: TRBD2; DNA: TGTGCCAGTTCCCGGGATAGCGGGAATACGGACACCGGGGAGCTGTTTTTT; CDR3: CASSRDSGNTDTGELFF
V: TRBV2; J: TRBJ2-7; size: NA; D: TRBD2; DNA: TGTGCCAGCAGTGACACTAGCGGAAAATCCTACGAGCAGTACTTC; CDR3: CASSDTSGKSYEQYF
V: TRBV29-1; J: TRBJ2-1; size: NA; D: NA; DNA: TGCAGCGTTGAACCACAGGGCAGCTCCTACAATGAGCAGTTCTTC; CDR3: CSVEPQGSSYNEQFF
V: TRBV5-1; J: TRBJ2-7; size: NA; D: TRBD1; DNA: TGCGCCAGCAGCTTGGCACAGGGGGGCGAGCAGTACTTC; CDR3: CASSLAQGGEQYF
V: TRBV5-1; J: TRBJ2-7; size: NA; D: NA; DNA: TGCGCCAGCAGCTTGGGTCAGGGTCGGTACGAGCAGTACTTC; CDR3: CASSLGQGRYEQYF
V: TRBV29-1; J: TRBJ1-5; size: NA; D: NA; DNA: TGCAGCGTTGGGGCAGGGGTAGGACAGCCCCAGCATTTT; CDR3: CSVGAGVGQPQHF
V: TRBV20-1; J: TRBJ2-7; size: NA; D: TRBD2; DNA: TGCAGTGCTAGGGGGACTAACGAGCAGTACTTC; CDR3: CSARGTNEQYF
V: TRBV29-1; J: TRBJ2-4; size: NA; D: NA; DNA: TGCAGCGTTGAAGGTCGGAAAAACATTCAGTACTTC; CDR3: CSVEGRKNIQYF
V: TRBV7-9; J: TRBJ1-1; size: NA; D: TRBD1; DNA: TGTGCCAGCAGCCCCTGGACAGGCGGAATGAACACTGAAGCTTTCTTT; CDR3: CASSPWTGGMNTEAFF
V: TRBV6-5; J: TRBJ2-1; size: once; D: TRBD2; DNA: TGTGCCAGCAGCTACGGACTAGCGGGATACAATGAGCAGTTCTTC; CDR3: CASSYGLAGYNEQFF
V: TRBV27; J: TRBJ2-2; size: NA; D: NA; DNA: TGTGCCAGCAGTTTTAACCCAACCGGGGAGCTGTTTTTT; CDR3: CASSFNPTGELFF
V: TRBV27; J: TRBJ1-1; size: NA; D: NA; DNA: TGTGCCAGCAGTTTAACAAGCAGGGCAGGACGTCTTACGACCTTT; CDR3: CASSLTSRAGRLTTF
V: TRBV5-6; J: TRBJ2-7; size: NA; D: NA; DNA: TGTGCCAGCAGCTTGGCTTTGGAAAGCGCGTACGAGCAGTACTTC; CDR3: CASSLALESAYEQYF
V: TRBV7-6; J: TRBJ2-5; size: NA; D: TRBD1; DNA: TGTGCCAGCAGACGAGGGACAGGACAAGAGACCCAGTACTTC; CDR3: CASRRGTGQETQYF
V: TRBV5-4; J: TRBJ2-1; size: NA; D: TRBD1; DNA: TGTGCCACCGGGACAGGGGACTACAATGAGCAGTTCTTC; CDR3: CATGTGDYNEQFF
V: TRBV29-1; J: TRBJ1-2; size: few; D: NA; DNA: TGCAGCGATAGTCTGGGGTACGCCTTC; CDR3: CSDSLGYAF
V: TRBV9; J: TRBJ2-5; size: NA; D: TRBD2; DNA: TGTGCCAGCAGCGTAGGAGGGACTAGCGGCCTCCAAGAGACCCAGTACTTC; CDR3: CASSVGGTSGLQETQYF
V: TRBV6-1; J: TRBJ1-4; size: NA; D: NA; DNA: TGTGCCAGCAGTGAATCCGGGGGAACTAATGAAAAACTGTTTTTT; CDR3: CASSESGGTNEKLFF
V: TRBV27; J: TRBJ2-7; size: NA; D: NA; DNA: TGTGCCAGTAGGGGCTCAGGGTATTACGAGCAGTACTTC; CDR3: CASRGSGYYEQYF
V: TRBV19; J: TRBJ1-5; size: many; D: NA; DNA: TGTGCCAGTAGTTTGTCCACGTTAACGTTCCTAAGAAGTCAGCCCCAGCATTTT; CDR3: CASSLSTLTFLRSQPQHF
V: TRBV11-2; J: TRBJ2-3; size: few; D: NA; DNA: TGTGCCAGCAGCTTAATCGGCACAGATACGCAGTATTTT; CDR3: CASSLIGTDTQYF
V: TRBV6-1; J: TRBJ1-2; size: once; D: NA; DNA: TGTGCCAGCAGTGACCCCTGGGACCGAAACTATGGCTACACCTTC; CDR3: CASSDPWDRNYGYTF
V: TRBV6-1; J: TRBJ2-3; size: medium-sized; D: NA; DNA: TGTGCCAGCAGTGACACAGATACGCAGTATTTT; CDR3: CASSDTDTQYF
V: TRBV19; J: TRBJ1-1; size: NA; D: NA; DNA: TGTGCCAGTATGAGGGCGTGGAACACTGAAGCTTTCTTT; CDR3: CASMRAWNTEAFF
V: TRBV2; J: TRBJ1-5; size: few; D: NA; DNA: TGTGCCAGCGGAGGGGTGTTTTTGGAGCCCCAGCATTTT; CDR3: CASGGVFLEPQHF
V: TRBV6-5; J: TRBJ2-5; size: few; D: TRBD2; DNA: TGTGCCACCCAGGAGGCGGGAGAGGTTCAAGAGACCCAGTACTTC; CDR3: CATQEAGEVQETQYF
V: TRBV11-2; J: TRBJ1-1; size: few; D: NA; DNA: TGTGCCAGCAGCCCCTTGGGGGACAACCCTGAAGCTTTCTTT; CDR3: CASSPLGDNPEAFF
V: TRBV29-1; J: TRBJ2-7; size: NA; D: NA; DNA: TGCAGCGTTGGTAGGGGCACGTCCTACGAGCAGTACTTC; CDR3: CSVGRGTSYEQYF
V: TRBV5-4; J: TRBJ1-1; size: NA; D: NA; DNA: TGTGCCAGCAGTATCGGGTGGAGGACTGAAGCTTTCTTT; CDR3: CASSIGWRTEAFF
V: TRBV27; J: TRBJ2-1; size: NA; D: NA; DNA: TGTGCCATCTCGTCTAATGCGGGCCCTAAGGGCAATGAGCAGTTCTTC; CDR3: CAISSNAGPKGNEQFF
V: TRBV5-1; J: TRBJ2-7; size: NA; D: NA; DNA: TGCGCCAGCAGCTTGACTTCTCTCTTCCACGAGCAGTACTTC; CDR3: CASSLTSLFHEQYF
V: TRBV29-1; J: TRBJ1-2; size: NA; D: NA; DNA: TGCAGCGTTGAACTTTCAGGGTATGGCTACACCTTC; CDR3: CSVELSGYGYTF
V: TRBV29-1; J: TRBJ2-7; size: NA; D: TRBD2; DNA: TGCAGCGTCAGACTAGCGGGAACCTACGAGCAGTACTTC; CDR3: CSVRLAGTYEQYF
V: TRBV12-5; J: TRBJ1-1; size: NA; D: NA; DNA: TGTGCTAGTGGTTTTGGGATGAACACTGAAGCTTTCTTT; CDR3: CASGFGMNTEAFF
V: TRBV5-1; J: TRBJ1-5; size: few; D: NA; DNA: TGCGCCAGCAGCTTGAGGGGAAAACAGCCCCAGCATTTT; CDR3: CASSLRGKQPQHF
V: TRBV29-1; J: TRBJ1-3; size: NA; D: TRBD1; DNA: TGCAGCGTTGTGGGGACAGGGACAAGCGGAAACACCATATATTTT; CDR3: CSVVGTGTSGNTIYF
V: TRBV29-1; J: TRBJ2-7; size: NA; D: NA; DNA: TGCAGCGTTGTAGGGAGTAGCGAGCAGTACTTC; CDR3: CSVVGSSEQYF
V: TRBV7-2; J: TRBJ1-1; size: few; D: TRBD1; DNA: TGTGCCAGCAGCCTCTCAAGGACAGGTCGCCTTTTTGCTTTCTTT; CDR3: CASSLSRTGRLFAFF
V: TRBV11-2; J: TRBJ1-1; size: NA; D: NA; DNA: TGTGCCAGCAGCCTCTCCTCCGGCACTGAAGCTTTCTTT; CDR3: CASSLSSGTEAFF
V: TRBV15; J: TRBJ2-2; size: NA; D: NA; DNA: TGTGCCACCAGCAGAGTGGCCTCGAACACCGGGGAGCTGTTTTTT; CDR3: CATSRVASNTGELFF
V: TRBV4-1; J: TRBJ2-2; size: NA; D: NA; DNA: TGCGCCAGCAGCCCAAAACCCCAAAACACCGGGGAGCTGTTTTTT; CDR3: CASSPKPQNTGELFF
V: TRBV11-2; J: TRBJ2-1; size: NA; D: TRBD2; DNA: TGTGCCAGCGGGGTAGGACTAGCGGGAGATTGGTCCTACAATGAGCAGTTCTTC; CDR3: CASGVGLAGDWSYNEQFF
V: TRBV5-4; J: TRBJ2-7; size: NA; D: NA; DNA: TGTGCCAGCAGCGCCACCGGGGAAGACTACGAGCAGTACTTC; CDR3: CASSATGEDYEQYF
V: TRBV11-2; J: TRBJ2-7; size: NA; D: TRBD1; DNA: TGTGCCAGCAGCCCTGGACAGGCATGGGACGAGCAGTACTTC; CDR3: CASSPGQAWDEQYF
V: TRBV27; J: TRBJ1-5; size: few; D: NA; DNA: TGTGCCAGCAGCCAAGGGACGGCCAATCAGCCCCAGCATTTT; CDR3: CASSQGTANQPQHF
V: TRBV9; J: TRBJ2-7; size: once; D: NA; DNA: TGTGCCAGCAGCGGTAGCGGCTTTGGGTCCTACGAGCAGTACTTC; CDR3: CASSGSGFGSYEQYF
V: TRBV29-1; J: TRBJ2-5; size: NA; D: TRBD2; DNA: TGCAGCGTCAGGACTAGCGGGATTGAGACCCAGTACTTC; CDR3: CSVRTSGIETQYF
V: TRBV29-1; J: TRBJ2-2; size: few; D: NA; DNA: TGCAGCGTTGAACTTGCCGGGGAGCTGTTTTTT; CDR3: CSVELAGELFF
V: TRBV29-1; J: TRBJ2-7; size: few; D: NA; DNA: TGCAGCGTTGGGCACACAAGCTACGAGCAGTACTTC; CDR3: CSVGHTSYEQYF
V: TRBV7-9; J: TRBJ2-2; size: NA; D: NA; DNA: TGTGCCAGCAGCTTAGGGGACATCGAGACCGGGGAGCTGTTTTTT; CDR3: CASSLGDIETGELFF
V: TRBV27; J: TRBJ2-7; size: few; D: TRBD1; DNA: TGTGCCAGCAGTCCCGACAGGGCCAGCTACGAGCAGTACTTC; CDR3: CASSPDRASYEQYF
V: TRBV7-2; J: TRBJ2-7; size: NA; D: TRBD1; DNA: TGTGCCAGCAGCTTAAGCCGGGACAGGGGGCTCCTCGAGCAGTACTTC; CDR3: CASSLSRDRGLLEQYF
V: TRBV7-8; J: TRBJ2-5; size: NA; D: NA; DNA: TGTGCCAGCAGCTCCCCATACGAGGGGAAAGAGACCCAGTACTTC; CDR3: CASSSPYEGKETQYF
V: TRBV2; J: TRBJ2-3; size: NA; D: NA; DNA: TGTGCCAGCAGTTGGGGGGTGTCCACAGATACGCAGTATTTT; CDR3: CASSWGVSTDTQYF
V: TRBV5-4; J: TRBJ2-1; size: NA; D: NA; DNA: TGTGCCAGCAGCCCACTTGGCTCCTACAATGAGCAGTTCTTC; CDR3: CASSPLGSYNEQFF
V: TRBV9; J: TRBJ2-1; size: NA; D: NA; DNA: TGTGCCAGCAGCGCCGGAGGTGGGGCGATTTGGGGCAATGAGCAGTTCTTC; CDR3: CASSAGGGAIWGNEQFF
V: TRBV29-1; J: TRBJ2-5; size: NA; D: NA; DNA: TGCAGCGTCCGGTGGGGGCTGGAGACCCAGTACTTC; CDR3: CSVRWGLETQYF
V: TRBV29-1; J: TRBJ2-4; size: few; D: TRBD2; DNA: TGCAGCGTTGAAGCTCGGCTAGCGGGAGCCTTTCAGGGCATTCAGTACTTC; CDR3: CSVEARLAGAFQGIQYF
V: TRBV29-1; J: TRBJ2-2; size: NA; D: NA; DNA: TGCAGCTTTAGACAGGGAGGCACCGGGGAGCTGTTTTTT; CDR3: CSFRQGGTGELFF